Below are 32 T cell receptor beta chains sequenced from a single sample in a study of T cells in Graves' hyperthyroidism and ophthalmopathy. TCR beta CDR3 region amplification was performed from RNA transcripts. The HTBI primer set was used in a first-round RT-PCR of the TCR CDR3. TCRdb reprocessed the multiplex PCR reads via MiXCR and lists one record per CDR3 protein. The repertoire includes some 500,000 distinct CDR3 sequences, about 16% of them detected once, and about 31% sits in the top ten. Sequencing was performed on blood. These receptors were taken from a woman aged 25 to 45 with Graves' ophthalmopathy.

This clonotype showed up many times. The rearrangement links TRBV7-2 to TRBJ2-1; 12 nucleotides line up with TRBD2. With V trimmed by 5 bases and J by 8 bases, 10 bases remained unmatched. Germline loops: CDR1 SGHTA, CDR2 FQGNSA. There are 16 residues in the CDR3. This CDR3 is CASSRRRLAGVDEQFF. The CDR3 DNA sequence: TGTGCCAGCAGCCGAAGACGACTAGCGGGAGTGGATGAGCAGTTCTTC.

This clonotype was picked up many times. The rearrangement links TRBV30 to TRBJ2-1; 7 nucleotides align to TRBD2. In germline, CDR1 is GTSNPN, CDR2 SVGIG (reference sequence). The CDR3 totals 13 residues. J lost 5 bases, V lost 8 bases, and 9 bases had no gene match. CDR3 sequence: CARTSGTNNEQFF. Here the CDR3 DNA reads TGTGCCCGGACCAGCGGGACTAACAATGAGCAGTTCTTC.

This clonotype showed up just a few times. The V call is TRBV27, the J call TRBJ1-6, with 7 bases aligning to TRBD1. The CDR3 contains 17 residues. V gave up 4 bases and J gave up 16 bases; unmatched junction bases: 22. Germline V gene lookup returns CDR1 MNHEY and CDR2 SMNVEV (reference sequence). The CDR3 loop is CASSSLIAWDRRGWLHF. As DNA, the CDR3 is TGTGCCAGCAGTTCCTTAATCGCGTGGGACAGAAGGGGGTGGCTCCACTTT.

This clonotype was recorded a few times. This chain links TRBV7-2 with TRBJ1-1, with D unclear. The germline V gene has CDR1 SGHTA and CDR2 FQGNSA. The germline V and J ends were trimmed by 4 bases and 6 bases, with 15 bases remaining between them. This CDR3 region has 14 residues. CDR3: CASSSPWSLAEAFF. As DNA, the CDR3 is TGTGCCAGCAGCTCCCCGTGGAGCCTGGCTGAAGCTTTCTTT. Together with reference TRBV7-2 and TRBJ1-1, the CDR3 gives the full variable domain: GAGVSQSPSNKVTEKGKDVELRCDPISGHTALYWYRQSLGQGLEFLIYFQGNSAPDKSGLPSDRFSAERTGGSVSTLTIQRTQQEDSAVYLCASSSPWSLAEAFFGQGTRLTVV.

This clonotype was counted between two and nine times. The chain is built from TRBV20-1 and TRBJ2-4; TRBD2 agrees at 8 bases. Germline lookup yields CDR1 DFQATT and CDR2 SNEGSKA (reference sequence). The CDR3 contains 17 residues. Unmatched junction bases numbered 7, after V lost 0 bases and J lost 0 bases. The CDR3 sequence: CSARDGTRGAAKNIQYF. In DNA, the CDR3 is TGCAGTGCTAGAGATGGGACTAGAGGGGCAGCCAAAAACATTCAGTACTTC.

As concerns this clonotype: Mismatch with germline at one junction end may stem from a read error. The chain is built from TRBV11-2 and TRBJ2-1; 15 positions match TRBD2. The CDR3 covers 18 residues. Germline values: CDR1 SGHAT, CDR2 FQNNGV. The CDR3 DNA sequence: TGTGCCAGCAGCCCGTGGACTAGCGGGAGGGCCTCCTACAGTGAGCAGTTCTTC. Translated: CASSPWTSGRASYSEQFF.

DNA for the CDR3: TGTGCCAGCAGTCCTGGGTCAGAACTTTACAATGAGCAGTTCTTC. Amino acid sequence: CASSPGSELYNEQFF. This chain uses TRBV27 with TRBJ2-1; D remains unclear. Germline lookup yields CDR1 MNHEY and CDR2 SMNVEV (reference sequence). Deletions cut 5 bases from V and 4 bases from J, with 15 bases between. CDR3 size: 15 residues.

As regards this clonotype: A much larger clone is a single base away; this may be a read error. The gene calls are TRBV20-1 and TRBJ2-2, with D uncertain. Looked up from germline, CDR1 is DFQATT and CDR2 is SNEGSKA (reference sequence). Trimming left V 2 bases short and J 0 bases short, with 10 bases between. CDR3 length equals 15 residues. The CDR3 coding sequence is TGCAGTGCTAGAACGGACGCATCGAACACCGGGGAGCTGTTTTTT. It translates to CSARTDASNTGELFF.

This clonotype was picked up a small number of times. The rearrangement joins TRBV7-3 to TRBJ2-3, with 9 bases that match TRBD2. This CDR3 has 16 amino acids. Germline CDR1 is SGHTA and CDR2 is FQGTGA. V shed 5 bases, J shed 4 bases, and the junction held 10 bases outside the gene matches. The CDR3 nucleotides read TGTGCCAGCAGCCCCCGAAGCGGGAGGCGGGCAGATACGCAGTATTTT. Its translation: CASSPRSGRRADTQYF.

This clonotype was seen many times. CDR3 nucleotide sequence: TGTGCCTGCGGCGGACTTGACACAGATACGCAGTATTTT. Its translation is CACGGLDTDTQYF. The chain combines TRBV30 with TRBJ2-3, with TRBD2 as a possible D gene (5 bases). V lost 6 bases, J lost 2 bases, and 12 bases lay in between. The germline V gene has CDR1 GTSNPN and CDR2 SVGIG (reference sequence). This CDR3 spans 13 amino acids.

This clonotype was counted many times. The gene calls are TRBV30 and TRBJ2-1, with a tentative D call TRBD2 (5 bases). Germline V gives CDR1 GTSNPN, CDR2 SVGIG (reference sequence). The CDR3 is 11 amino acids. Trimming pared 5 bases from V and 9 bases from J, leaving 11 bases between. The CDR3 nucleotides are TGTGCCTGGGGGCTACTAGGTGAGCAGTTCTTC. It translates to CAWGLLGEQFF.

The rearrangement links TRBV6-1 to TRBJ2-5; the D call may be TRBD1 or TRBD2 (5 bases each). V was trimmed by 7 bases and J by 4 bases, leaving 13 bases between them. Germline CDR1 is MNHNS and CDR2 is SASEGT. This CDR3 is built from 13 residues. The CDR3 loop is CASTLLRGETQYF. CDR3 nucleotides: TGTGCCAGCACCTTACTGAGGGGAGAGACCCAGTACTTC.

The genes are TRBV12-3 or TRBV12-4 and TRBJ2-3; 8 nucleotides agree with TRBD1. This CDR3 comprises 16 residues. The V segment lost 0 bases and the J segment 4 bases; nucleotides outside the gene matches: 6. The CDR3 reads CASSLATGGGADTQYF. Written as DNA, the CDR3 is TGTGCCAGCAGTTTAGCCACAGGGGGAGGAGCAGATACGCAGTATTTT.

This clonotype turned up a few times. The chain joins TRBV6-1 to TRBJ2-3, with 10 bases aligning to TRBD2. This CDR3 is 16 amino acids long. V was pared by 7 bases and J by 0 bases, with 7 bases of the junction left unmatched. Germline V gene lookup returns CDR1 MNHNS and CDR2 SASEGT. The CDR3 is CASNLAGAGSTDTQYF. The CDR3 region has the DNA TGTGCCAGCAACCTAGCGGGAGCTGGGAGCACAGATACGCAGTATTTT.

This clonotype was observed a few times. Being one base from a much bigger clone, this may be a read error. As the CDR3 is not closed by the conserved phenylalanine or tryptophan, this likely results from a read error. This chain links TRBV20-1 with TRBJ2-5, with D unresolved. V lost 3 bases and J lost 1, with 6 bases in between. Germline values: CDR1 DFQATT, CDR2 SNEGSKA (reference sequence). This CDR3 is 12 amino acids long. The CDR3 bases are TGCAGTGCTAGGCCTATCCAAGAGACCCAGTACCTC. Translation gives CSARPIQETQYL.

Note on this clonotype: Given a much more abundant clone one base away, this may be a read error. The chain couples TRBV11-3 to TRBJ2-7, with TRBD1 as a possible D gene (6 bases). Germline V lookup: CDR1 SGHNT, CDR2 YENEEA. V was clipped by 5 bases and J by 7 bases, with 12 bases between them. The CDR3 is 12 residues long. The CDR3 DNA follows: TGTGCCAGCAGCAGGGCCAGGGGTGAGCAGTACTTC. This encodes CASSRARGEQYF.

The gene calls are TRBV9 and TRBJ1-1; D unresolved. Germline V gene data show CDR1 as SGDLS and CDR2 as YYNGEE. Between the trimmed V and J ends, which lost 0 bases and 4 bases, there was a span of 10 bases. CDR3 length equals 14 residues. CDR3 region: CASSVDTSGTEAFF. The CDR3 DNA follows: TGTGCCAGCAGCGTAGACACATCTGGCACTGAAGCTTTCTTT.

The gene calls are TRBV7-8 and TRBJ2-3; D not resolved. The germline gives CDR1 SGHVS, CDR2 FQNEAQ. Trimming left V 0 bases short and J 7 bases short, with 11 bases between. The CDR3 sequence is 14 residues long. Here the CDR3 DNA reads TGTGCCAGCAGCTTAGCGGGGTTATATAATACGCAGTATTTT. As protein: CASSLAGLYNTQYF.

The chain carries TRBV27 and TRBJ2-2; TRBD1 is a possible D gene (6 bases). Trimming took 6 bases from V and 8 from J, leaving 16 bases between them. Germline V gives CDR1 MNHEY, CDR2 SMNVEV (reference sequence). The CDR3 contains 14 residues. The CDR3 DNA is TGTGCCAGCAGCGAATACAGGGAAACGGGGGAGCTGTTTTTT. Translation gives CASSEYRETGELFF.

Ten or more counts support this clonotype. The rearrangement links TRBV12-3 or TRBV12-4 to TRBJ2-3; D is unclear. V lost 6 bases to trimming and J lost 8 bases, with 15 bases between them. The CDR3 sequence is 13 residues long. The DNA for the CDR3 is TGTGCCAGCAGCGCCCGTGTTGACGGTACGCAGTATTTT. Translating gives CASSARVDGTQYF.

This clonotype was found a few times. The chain employs TRBV7-2 and TRBJ2-7; TRBD2 matches at 7 bases. From germline, CDR1 is SGHTA and CDR2 FQGNSA. The CDR3 has 15 residues. V gave up 1 base and J gave up 6 bases; unmatched junction bases: 9. In DNA, the CDR3 is TGTGCCAGCAGCTTAGGTGTTGGACTAGGCTCCGAGCAGTACTTC. Its protein product is CASSLGVGLGSEQYF.

This clonotype was seen many times. The V and J genes are TRBV7-2 and TRBJ1-1, with a tentative D call TRBD1 (6 bases). Trimming left V 1 base short and J 3 bases short, with 9 bases between. The CDR3 runs 14 residues. Germline CDR1 SGHTA, CDR2 FQGNSA. CDR3 residues: CASSLVSGDTEAFF. CDR3 bases: TGTGCCAGCAGCTTAGTTTCAGGGGACACTGAAGCTTTCTTT.

Details on this clonotype: One base away lies a much larger clone, so this may be a sequencing read error. The chain carries TRBV10-3 and TRBJ2-1; 7 nucleotides match TRBD2. The V gene's germline CDR1 is ENHRY and CDR2 SYGVKD. The trim removed 8 bases at V and 4 bases at J, leaving 17 bases unmatched. The CDR3 length is 17 residues. The CDR3 reads CAIGSSRWAGEYNEQFF. CDR3 coding DNA: TGTGCCATCGGTAGTAGCCGATGGGCGGGAGAGTACAATGAGCAGTTCTTC.

This clonotype was seen more than once but under ten times. A much bigger clone sits one base away, suggesting this may be a read error. This chain connects TRBV6-1 to TRBJ2-1; D might be TRBD1 (6 bases). Germline V gene sequence: CDR1 MNHNS, CDR2 SASEGT. The CDR3 is made up of 14 amino acids. CDR3 sequence (DNA): TGTGCCGGCAGGCCGGGACAACCTGGGGATGAGCAGTTCTTC. It translates to CAGRPGQPGDEQFF.

The V call is TRBV11-2, the J call TRBJ2-3; TRBD1 matches 7 bases. Germline assignment: CDR1 SGHAT and CDR2 FQNNGV. This CDR3 contains 16 residues. V lost 3 bases, J lost 2 bases, and 8 bases stayed unmatched. The CDR3 is CASSFLTGRVTDTQYF. CDR3 DNA: TGTGCCAGCAGCTTCCTGACAGGGCGGGTCACAGATACGCAGTATTTT.

The CDR3 DNA reads TGTGCCAGCAGTTACGGCCGGACTATTCGGGGCAATCAGCCCCAGCATTTT. As protein: CASSYGRTIRGNQPQHF. The V and J genes are TRBV6-2 or TRBV6-3 and TRBJ1-5; D not certain. With 2 bases removed from V and 2 bases from J, the gap between germline ends came to 16 bases. The CDR3 has 17 residues. Germline loops: CDR1 MNHEY, CDR2 SVGEGT.

This clonotype was detected only once. A much larger clone differs from this one at a single base, so this may be a read error. V is TRBV12-3 or TRBV12-4 and J is TRBJ2-7; maybe TRBD2 (6 bases). V shed 2 bases and J shed 7 bases, with 15 bases lying between them. There are 14 residues in the CDR3. Written as DNA, the CDR3 is TGTGCCAGCAGTTTATTACGGAGGGGAAGGGAGCAGTACTTC. Translating gives CASSLLRRGREQYF.

This clonotype was counted a few times. The CDR3 reads CASSLVGAGYGYTF. CDR3 nucleotide sequence: TGTGCCAGCAGCTTGGTGGGGGCGGGCTATGGCTACACCTTC. This chain uses TRBV5-4 with TRBJ1-2; D might be TRBD1 (6 bases). This CDR3 contains 14 residues. The V end lost 0 bases, the J end lost 4 bases, and 10 bases lay between the germline ends. Germline V CDR1 and CDR2: SGHNT, YYREEE (reference sequence).

This clonotype was observed a handful of times. This rearrangement joins TRBV27 to TRBJ2-1; 12 positions agree with TRBD2. V shed 3 bases and J 10 bases; nucleotides not matched to a gene: 13. This CDR3 has 17 amino acids. Germline loops: CDR1 MNHEY, CDR2 SMNVEV (reference sequence). The CDR3 sequence: CASSFDRTSGMGAEQFF. In DNA, the CDR3 is TGTGCCAGCAGTTTCGACAGGACTAGCGGGATGGGGGCGGAGCAGTTCTTC.

The chain couples TRBV7-9 to TRBJ2-1, with 9 bases lining up with TRBD2. CDR3 size: 18 residues. Per germline, CDR1 SEHNR and CDR2 FQNEAQ (reference sequence). J lost 6 bases, V lost 1 base, and 13 bases had no gene match. The CDR3 protein is CASSLVLSGRFVANEQFF. The CDR3 nucleotides read TGTGCCAGCAGCTTAGTGTTAAGCGGGAGGTTTGTTGCCAATGAGCAGTTCTTC.

The CDR3 loop is CASSPPERANTGELFF. The CDR3 DNA reads as TGTGCCAGCTCACCACCCGAAAGAGCGAACACCGGGGAGCTGTTTTTT. The genes are TRBV18 and TRBJ2-2; D call uncertain. Germline V CDR1 and CDR2: KGHSH, LQKENI. The CDR3 spans 16 residues. V was pared by 0 bases and J by 0 bases, with 8 bases between. Full variable domain (rest looked up from reference TRBV18 and TRBJ2-2): NAGVMQNPRHLVRRRGQEARLRCSPMKGHSHVYWYRQLPEEGLKFMVYLQKENIIDESGMPKERFSAEFPKEGPSILRIQQVVRGDSAAYFCASSPPERANTGELFFGEGSRLTVL.

The chain carries TRBV18 and TRBJ1-6, with a possible D match to TRBD1 (5 bases). Germline V gene lookup returns CDR1 KGHSH and CDR2 LQKENI. The CDR3 sequence is 14 residues long. Trimming removed 3 bases from V and 11 bases from J, with 14 bases in between. The CDR3 bases are TGTGCCAGCTCACCCCGACAGTCGGGGACACCCCTCCACTTT. This encodes CASSPRQSGTPLHF.